One and the same sample provided the 27 T cell receptor beta chains below, sequenced in a study of shared clonotypes between healthy human individuals. TCRdb's table, derived via immunoSEQ multiplex PCR, lists solely in-frame clones and lacks some. Of some 470,000 clones listed, 60% to 85% were seen once; the top ten hold 10% to 15%. Sequencing input: PBMCs. Source of these receptors: a woman between 40 and 50 years old in good health. Some clones in this sample may be carry-over from other donors' samples.

This sequence joins TRBV6-1 and TRBJ1-4; no reliable D call. Trimming took off 2 bases at V and 0 bases at J, with 13 bases between the two ends. This CDR3 is built from 17 residues. Looked up from germline, CDR1 is MNHNS and CDR2 is SASEGT. The CDR3 loop is CASSEKLPAATNEKLFF. The CDR3 nucleotides read TGTGCCAGCAGTGAAAAACTTCCGGCGGCAACTAATGAAAAACTGTTTTTT.

The genes are TRBV5-1 and TRBJ2-3; D uncertain. The CDR3 has 13 amino acids. V was shortened by 5 bases and J by 0 bases, with 7 bases between the two germline ends. Germline CDR1 and CDR2: SGHRS and YFSETQ. The CDR3: CASSHPSTDTQYF. CDR3 coding DNA: TGCGCCAGCAGTCACCCTAGCACAGATACGCAGTATTTT.

This clone was seen a handful of times. CDR3 nucleotides: TGTGCCAGCAGTAGAGACACTGAAGCTTTCTTT. Its protein product is CASSRDTEAFF. This chain uses TRBV6-5 with TRBJ1-1; D is unresolved. The V gene's germline CDR1 is MNHEY and CDR2 SVGAGI. Trimming took off 5 bases at V and 3 bases at J, with 4 bases between the two ends. There are 11 residues in the CDR3.

In its sample, this clone was seen many times. This chain joins TRBV10-3 and TRBJ2-7; 9 positions match TRBD2. The CDR3 spans 13 residues. Germline V CDR1 and CDR2: ENHRY, SYGVKD. Trimming at V came to 10 bases and at J to 3 bases, leaving 7 bases not matched to a gene. The CDR3 DNA is TGTGCCAGCGGGACTAGCAATTTCTACGAGCAGTACTTC. This encodes CASGTSNFYEQYF.

This chain joins TRBV5-5 and TRBJ2-3, with D maybe TRBD1 (6 bases). The CDR3 contains 14 residues. Germline V gives CDR1 SGHKS, CDR2 YYEKEE (reference sequence). Trimming shortened V by 2 bases and J by 3 bases, and 10 bases separated the two germline ends. The CDR3 DNA reads TGTGCCAGCAGCTTTGGGACACCTACAGATACGCAGTATTTT. Its protein is CASSFGTPTDTQYF.

As concerns this clone: The sample carries other DNA sequences with the same CDR3. V gene TRBV6-5 combines with J gene TRBJ2-7, with 7 bases fitting TRBD1. V shed 2 bases and J 4 bases; nucleotides not matched to a gene: 2. CDR1 MNHEY and CDR2 SVGAGI come from the germline V gene. CDR3 size: 13 residues. The CDR3 spells CASSYRQGYEQYF. Here the CDR3 DNA reads TGTGCCAGCAGTTACCGACAGGGATACGAGCAGTACTTC.

V gene TRBV28 combines with J gene TRBJ2-7; D remains unclear. The V and J ends lost 6 bases and 5 bases respectively, with 14 bases between them. This CDR3 contains 13 residues. The germline CDR1 and CDR2 sequences are MDHEN and SYDVKM. The CDR3 DNA reads as TGTGCCAGCAGGCTTGGCTCAGGCCACGAGCAGTACTTC. It codes for CASRLGSGHEQYF.

The CDR3 nucleotides read TGCAGCGTTGAGGTTAGCGGGATTTTCGAGCAGTACTTC. Translated, it gives CSVEVSGIFEQYF. The genes are TRBV29-1 and TRBJ2-5; 8 bases agree with TRBD2. The J call is uncertain, as TRBJ2-7 better fits the DNA end. The CDR3 runs 13 residues. CDR1 and CDR2 (germline): SQVTM, ANQGSEA.

The CDR3 protein is CAISHRDPTYEQYF. The CDR3 nucleotides read TGTGCCATCAGTCACCGGGACCCAACCTACGAGCAGTACTTC. The chain joins TRBV10-3 to TRBJ2-7; either TRBD1 or TRBD2 may supply D (5 bases each). V gave up 5 bases and J gave up 2 bases, with 13 bases separating them. Germline V gives CDR1 ENHRY, CDR2 SYGVKD. CDR3 length: 14 residues.

The V and J genes are TRBV6-1 and TRBJ2-5; D unresolved. The last part of the DNA fits TRBJ2-7 better; the J call may be wrong. The CDR3 spans 14 residues. Germline V gives CDR1 MNHNS, CDR2 SASEGT. In nucleotides, the CDR3 is TGTGCCAGCAGTGTTGCCGAGAGCTCCTACGAGCAGTACTTC. Protein product: CASSVAESSYEQYF.

In its sample, this clone was seen once. Sequence at one end of the junction differs from germline and may be a read error. The same CDR3 arises from other DNA sequences in this sample as well. V usage is TRBV19 and J usage is TRBJ2-1; D is uncertain. In germline, CDR1 is LNHDA, CDR2 SQIVND (reference sequence). The length of the CDR3 is 11 residues. CDR3 sequence reads: CASSIVDEQFF. Written as DNA, the CDR3 is TGTGCCAGCAGTATTGTCGATGAGCAGTTCTTC.

V gene TRBV15 combines with J gene TRBJ2-1; 11 bases fit TRBD2. The CDR3 extends over 16 amino acids. After removal of 1 base from V and 3 bases from J, the junction contained 2 bases not matched to a gene. CDR1 LNHNV and CDR2 YYDKDF come from the germline V gene (reference sequence). The CDR3 region has the DNA TGTGCCACCAGCAGAGCCCTAGCGGGAGGCTACAATGAGCAGTTCTTC. Its protein is CATSRALAGGYNEQFF.

Points on this clone: Just one base apart from a much larger clone, this may be a read error. The chain employs TRBV29-1 and TRBJ2-4; D possibly corresponds to TRBD2 (5 bases). The CDR3 is 15 residues long. The germline V gene encodes CDR1 SQVTM and CDR2 ANQGSEA. The V and J ends lost 1 base and 4 bases respectively, with 14 bases between them. The CDR3 nucleotides read TGCAGCGTTGAAGGTGAGGGTAGGGTAAAAAACATTCAGTACTTC. Its protein is CSVEGEGRVKNIQYF. The complete variable domain, with remaining parts taken from reference TRBV29-1 and TRBJ2-4, reads SAVISQKPSRDICQRGTSLTIQCQVDSQVTMMFWYRQQPGQSLTLIATANQGSEATYESGFVIDKFPISRPNLTFSTLTVSNMSPEDSSIYLCSVEGEGRVKNIQYFGAGTRLSVL.

The CDR3 DNA reads as TGTGCCAGCAGCTCAGACTGGTCCCAAGAGACCCAGTACTTC. Protein sequence: CASSSDWSQETQYF. V is TRBV7-2 and J is TRBJ2-5, with unresolved D. This CDR3 is built from 14 residues. Germline V CDR1 and CDR2: SGHTA, FQGNSA. Trimming took off 4 bases at V and 1 base at J, with 10 bases between the two ends.

This chain uses TRBV6-6 with TRBJ2-5; D is unresolved. With 2 bases removed from V and 4 bases from J, the gap between germline ends came to 14 bases. Germline V gene lookup returns CDR1 MNHNY and CDR2 SVGAGI (reference sequence). The CDR3 covers 15 residues. The CDR3: CASSYTVLGGETQYF. The DNA of the CDR3 is TGTGCCAGCAGTTACACCGTGTTGGGTGGAGAGACCCAGTACTTC.

Regarding this clone: Other DNA sequences of this sample code for an identical CDR3. The chain couples TRBV7-8 to TRBJ1-2; unclear D gene. The CDR3 has 13 amino acids. Per germline, CDR1 SGHVS and CDR2 FQNEAQ. V lost 1 base and J 2 bases, leaving 5 bases between the germline ends. CDR3: CASSLDSNYGYTF. CDR3 nucleotides: TGTGCCAGCAGCTTAGACAGCAACTATGGCTACACCTTC.

This sequence joins TRBV18 and TRBJ1-1, with a tentative D call TRBD1 (5 bases). The CDR3 is 13 residues long. In germline, CDR1 is KGHSH, CDR2 LQKENI. V shed 6 bases and J shed 1 base, with 9 bases lying between them. The CDR3, as DNA: TGTGCCAGCTCCAGGGCCGGGAACACTGAAGCTTTCTTT. Its protein product is CASSRAGNTEAFF. Filled out from reference TRBV18 and TRBJ1-1, the complete variable domain reads NAGVMQNPRHLVRRRGQEARLRCSPMKGHSHVYWYRQLPEEGLKFMVYLQKENIIDESGMPKERFSAEFPKEGPSILRIQQVVRGDSAAYFCASSRAGNTEAFFGQGTRLTVV.

This clone has more than one count but fewer than ten. The V gene is TRBV6-5, the J gene TRBJ2-1; 10 bases match TRBD1. Germline-derived CDR1 and CDR2 are MNHEY and SVGAGI. V trimming: 6 bases; J trimming: 5 bases; junction bases outside the gene matches: 7. CDR3 length: 15 residues. CDR3 DNA sequence: TGTGCCAGCAGCCTCACGGGACAGGGGCACAATGAGCAGTTCTTC. Its translation: CASSLTGQGHNEQFF.

The chain combines TRBV18 with TRBJ2-1, with 7 positions matching TRBD1. Germline CDR1 reads KGHSH; CDR2 reads LQKENI. The CDR3 has 15 amino acids. J was trimmed by 0 bases and V by 3 bases; bases with no gene match: 2. Written as DNA, the CDR3 is TGTGCCAGCTCACCGGGGACAGTCTCCTACAATGAGCAGTTCTTC. Protein product: CASSPGTVSYNEQFF.

This clone was seen only a few times. The J gene is TRBJ1-2, the V gene TRBV9, with TRBD1 as a possible D gene (6 bases). This CDR3 spans 14 amino acids. Germline V gives CDR1 SGDLS, CDR2 YYNGEE. The germline V and J ends were trimmed by 3 bases and 8 bases, with 17 bases remaining between them. The CDR3 reads CASSGIRGSSGYTF. For the CDR3, the DNA is TGTGCCAGCAGCGGAATTAGGGGGTCTAGCGGCTACACCTTC.

This chain joins TRBV28 and TRBJ2-4, with D maybe TRBD1 (6 bases). The CDR3 consists of 15 residues. Deletions cut 5 bases from V and 0 bases from J, with 11 bases between. Germline-derived CDR1 and CDR2 are MDHEN and SYDVKM. The CDR3 spells CASSRTGLAKNIQYF. The CDR3 coding sequence is TGTGCCAGCAGTCGCACAGGGCTAGCCAAAAACATTCAGTACTTC.

A word on this clone: Other DNA sequences from this sample encode an identical CDR3 as well. The gene calls are TRBV18 and TRBJ2-5; D is unclear. CDR3 length equals 11 residues. Germline CDR1 reads KGHSH; CDR2 reads LQKENI. The V and J ends lost 6 bases and 1 base respectively, with 3 bases between them. CDR3 DNA: TGTGCCAGCTCCCCCCAAGAGACCCAGTACTTC. Translation gives CASSPQETQYF.

To note about this clone: Other DNA sequences in the sample encode the same CDR3. The chain employs TRBV30 and TRBJ2-5; D perhaps matches TRBD2 (6 bases). V was cut by 0 bases and J by 4 bases, with 6 bases left in between. Germline CDR1 and CDR2: GTSNPN and SVGIG (reference sequence). This CDR3 has 12 amino acids. The CDR3 coding sequence is TGTGCCTGGAGTGTGGGGGGAGAGACCCAGTACTTC. It translates to CAWSVGGETQYF.

The chain has TRBV6-1 and TRBJ1-5; 8 bases agree with TRBD1. Per the germline V gene, CDR1 is MNHNS and CDR2 is SASEGT. This CDR3 has 17 amino acids. The trim removed 4 bases at V and 2 bases at J, leaving 10 bases unmatched. The DNA for the CDR3 is TGTGCCAGCAGTGGGCAGGGGGCAGTCGGGGGCAATCAGCCCCAGCATTTT. This translates into CASSGQGAVGGNQPQHF.

The V gene is TRBV7-9, the J gene TRBJ2-5, with a weak D call TRBD1 (5 bases). V was clipped by 4 bases and J by 4 bases, with 16 bases between them. Germline CDR1 is SEHNR and CDR2 is FQNEAQ (reference sequence). The CDR3 has 15 amino acids. CDR3: CASSSGVGQGETQYF. The CDR3 coding sequence is TGTGCCAGCAGCTCCGGCGTTGGGCAGGGAGAGACCCAGTACTTC. Full variable domain (outside the CDR3, taken from reference TRBV7-9 and TRBJ2-5): DTGVSQNPRHKITKRGQNVTFRCDPISEHNRLYWYRQTLGQGPEFLTYFQNEAQLEKSRLLSDRFSAERPKGSFSTLEIQRTEQGDSAMYLCASSSGVGQGETQYFGPGTRLLVL.

A single count supports this clone. The chain has TRBV5-1 and TRBJ2-6; D tentatively reads TRBD1 or TRBD2 (5 bases each). Germline V CDR1 and CDR2: SGHRS, YFSETQ. V lost 4 bases to trimming and J lost 0 bases, with 11 bases between them. CDR3 length equals 16 residues. The CDR3 region is CASSGGRPSGANVLTF. The CDR3 region has the DNA TGCGCCAGCAGCGGGGGACGCCCCTCTGGGGCCAACGTCCTGACTTTC.

This clone is a singleton in its sample. The sample contains more than one DNA sequence encoding this CDR3. This chain links TRBV30 with TRBJ1-2; unclear D gene. Trimming shortened V by 4 bases and J by 5 bases, and 8 bases separated the two germline ends. The germline CDR1 and CDR2 sequences are GTSNPN and SVGIG (reference sequence). The CDR3 runs 11 residues. The CDR3 sequence is CAWNPGYGYTF. CDR3 DNA: TGTGCCTGGAACCCCGGATATGGCTACACCTTC.